The 21 T cell receptor beta chains below come from one sample, sequenced in a study of blood T cell repertoires in COVID-19. Clones were read by immunoSEQ multiplex PCR, and TCRdb kept only the in-frame ones, dropping some. Altogether roughly 140,000 clones are present, less than 90% being singletons, with the ten largest covering about 38%. Sequencing was carried out using peripheral blood. The source of these receptors is a human donor in a cohort sampled during active COVID-19.

The CDR3 is CASSQAASGDLSTDTQYF. The CDR3 bases are TGTGCCAGCAGCCAAGCTGCTAGCGGGGATCTTAGCACAGATACGCAGTATTTT. This chain joins TRBV4-2 and TRBJ2-3; 9 nucleotides align to TRBD2. Trimming took 1 base from V and 0 from J; bases not matched to a gene: 8. CDR1 and CDR2 from the germline V gene are LGHNA and YNFKEQ. The CDR3 is made up of 18 amino acids.

V and J are TRBV18 and TRBJ1-5; possible D gene TRBD1, 5 bases. V dropped 4 bases and J dropped 7 bases, with 11 bases sitting between them. This CDR3 has 13 amino acids. From germline, CDR1 is KGHSH and CDR2 LQKENI. Written as DNA, the CDR3 is TGTGCCAGCTCACTTGACAGTCCCCAGCCCCAGCATTTT. The encoded protein is CASSLDSPQPQHF.

In this sample, this clone turned up a few times. CDR3 amino acids: CASSSQDLGTGFRSEAFF. Here the CDR3 DNA reads TGTGCCAGCAGTTCTCAAGATCTTGGGACAGGGTTCAGGAGTGAAGCTTTCTTT. This chain joins TRBV28 and TRBJ1-1, with 9 nucleotides matching TRBD1. This CDR3 region has 18 residues. Germline V CDR1 and CDR2: MDHEN, SYDVKM. V gave up 4 bases and J gave up 7 bases; unmatched junction bases: 19.

This sequence joins TRBV5-1 and TRBJ2-5; TRBD2 matches at 13 bases. Germline CDR1 is SGHRS and CDR2 is YFSETQ. The V gene end was trimmed by 0 bases and the J gene end by 5 bases; junction bases not matched to a gene: 1. This CDR3 comprises 15 residues. The chain's CDR3 is CASSLGTSGGETQYF. The CDR3 nucleotides read TGCGCCAGCAGCTTGGGGACTAGCGGGGGCGAGACCCAGTACTTC.

The chain joins TRBV14 to TRBJ1-2, with 7 nucleotides matching TRBD1. CDR3 size: 16 residues. In germline, CDR1 is SGHDN, CDR2 FVKESK. J gave up 5 bases and V 2 bases, and 11 bases lay outside the gene matches. The CDR3 nucleotides read TGTGCCAGCAGCCAACGAAAGGGGTCAGGGGGGTATGGCTACACCTTC. Residues: CASSQRKGSGGYGYTF.

The sample holds a few counts of this clone. The chain joins TRBV19 to TRBJ1-5; D perhaps matches TRBD1 (6 bases). The CDR3 is made up of 14 amino acids. Germline V lookup: CDR1 LNHDA, CDR2 SQIVND (reference sequence). Deletions cut 5 bases from V and 3 bases from J, with 11 bases between. The CDR3 sequence: CASSSGDANQPQHF. Written as DNA, the CDR3 is TGTGCCAGTAGTTCAGGGGACGCCAATCAGCCCCAGCATTTT.

V usage is TRBV6-2 or TRBV6-3 and J usage is TRBJ1-1, with 10 positions matching TRBD1. The CDR3 sequence is 16 residues long. CDR1 MNHEY and CDR2 SVGEGT come from the germline V gene. Trimming cost V 5 bases and J 0 bases; bases outside gene matches: 6. In DNA, the CDR3 is TGTGCCAGCAGTCCGGACAGGGGGGCGATGAACACTGAAGCTTTCTTT. Translation gives CASSPDRGAMNTEAFF.

This chain joins TRBV4-1 and TRBJ1-1; no definite D call. Trimming pared 2 bases from V and 3 bases from J, leaving 10 bases between. The germline V gene encodes CDR1 MGHRA and CDR2 YSYEKL. The CDR3 consists of 14 residues. CDR3 loop: CASSQPSTDTEAFF. CDR3 sequence (DNA): TGCGCCAGCAGCCAACCTTCCACGGACACTGAAGCTTTCTTT.

The gene calls are TRBV13 and TRBJ2-3; TRBD2 agrees at 9 bases. The ends lost 0 bases at V and 6 bases at J; junction bases unmatched: 7. Germline CDR1 PRHDT, CDR2 FYEKMQ (reference sequence). CDR3 length: 16 amino acids. CDR3 protein: CASSLGLAGPADTQYF. CDR3 DNA sequence: TGTGCCAGCAGCTTAGGCCTAGCGGGGCCCGCGGATACGCAGTATTTT.

The rearrangement joins TRBV3-1 (or the pseudogene TRBV3-2) to TRBJ1-2, with 12 bases that match TRBD1. This CDR3 region has 17 residues. The V gene end was trimmed by 3 bases and the J gene end by 8 bases; junction bases not matched to a gene: 13. Per germline, CDR1 LGHDT and CDR2 YNNKEL (reference sequence). CDR3 residues: CASSHSGQGALRVGYTF. The CDR3 nucleotides read TGTGCCAGCAGCCACTCGGGACAGGGGGCACTACGGGTAGGCTACACCTTC.

This chain uses TRBV7-2 with TRBJ2-3; 11 bases align to TRBD2. This CDR3 spans 18 amino acids. CDR1 and CDR2 from the germline V gene are SGHTA and FQGNSA. V dropped 1 base and J dropped 1; count of bases not matched to a gene: 7. The CDR3 DNA reads TGTGCCAGCAGCTTAGATATAGCGGGGGGGCCGGGCACAGATACGCAGTATTTT. It encodes CASSLDIAGGPGTDTQYF.

This sequence joins TRBV5-1 and TRBJ1-2; possible D gene TRBD1, 6 bases. This CDR3 spans 14 amino acids. The germline gives CDR1 SGHRS, CDR2 YFSETQ. V dropped 4 bases and J dropped 5 bases, with 15 bases sitting between them. CDR3 in DNA: TGCGCCAGCAGCCCGGAAGGGGGTTGGTATGGCTACACCTTC. The encoded protein is CASSPEGGWYGYTF. Together with reference TRBV5-1 and TRBJ1-2, the CDR3 gives the full variable domain: KAGVTQTPRYLIKTRGQQVTLSCSPISGHRSVSWYQQTPGQGLQFLFEYFSETQRNKGNFPGRFSGRQFSNSRSEMNVSTLELGDSALYLCASSPEGGWYGYTFGSGTRLTVV.

The gene calls are TRBV19 and TRBJ1-1; D may be TRBD1 (5 bases). V was cut by 3 bases and J by 2 bases, with 10 bases left in between. Per the germline V gene, CDR1 is LNHDA and CDR2 is SQIVND (reference sequence). The CDR3 covers 14 residues. For the CDR3, the DNA is TGTGCCAGTAGTATTTGGGGCGGCAACACTGAAGCTTTCTTT. Translated: CASSIWGGNTEAFF.

The chain recombines TRBV7-9 with TRBJ1-1, with 9 positions matching TRBD1. Germline trimming cut 5 bases from V and 5 bases from J; bases unmatched to any gene: 6. Germline V lookup: CDR1 SEHNR, CDR2 FQNEAQ (reference sequence). The CDR3 has 14 residues. CDR3 loop: CASSRGQGLTEAFF. CDR3 DNA sequence: TGTGCCAGCAGCCGGGGACAGGGCTTGACTGAAGCTTTCTTT.

The CDR3 loop is CASSYTMRETQYF. For the CDR3, the DNA is TGTGCCAGCAGTTACACCATGAGGGAGACCCAGTACTTC. This chain links TRBV7-2 with TRBJ2-5; D is unclear. The V and J ends lost 6 bases and 5 bases respectively, with 13 bases between them. Germline V gives CDR1 SGHTA, CDR2 FQGNSA. The CDR3 runs 13 residues.

The rearrangement joins TRBV6-5 to TRBJ2-2, with TRBD1 matching over 10 bases. CDR3 length: 13 residues. Per germline, CDR1 MNHEY and CDR2 SVGAGI. J lost 4 bases, V lost 8 bases, and 1 base had no gene match. This CDR3 is CASGTGVTGELFF. In nucleotides, the CDR3 is TGTGCCAGCGGGACAGGGGTCACCGGGGAGCTGTTTTTT.

The chain combines TRBV11-1 with TRBJ1-2; 9 positions agree with TRBD1. This CDR3 contains 14 residues. Trimming cost V 4 bases and J 4 bases; bases outside gene matches: 4. Germline CDR1 SGHAT, CDR2 FQDESV (reference sequence). Written as DNA, the CDR3 is TGTGCCAGCAGCTGGGACAGGGCCGGCTATGGCTACACCTTC. Translated, it gives CASSWDRAGYGYTF.

The V gene is TRBV5-4, the J gene TRBJ1-2, with 9 bases fitting TRBD1. This CDR3 region has 15 residues. CDR1 and CDR2 (germline): SGHNT, YYREEE (reference sequence). The trim removed 4 bases at V and 4 bases at J, leaving 8 bases unmatched. Here the CDR3 DNA reads TGTGCCAGCAGCGCGCCGGGACAGGGAGCCTATGGCTACACCTTC. Amino acids: CASSAPGQGAYGYTF.

This chain connects TRBV6-1 to TRBJ1-1, with D unclear. The CDR3 loop spans 13 amino acids. CDR1 is MNHNS and CDR2 is SASEGT in the germline V gene. Trimming removed 0 bases at V and 6 bases at J, with 8 bases between. The CDR3 region is CASSEAQRAEAFF. CDR3 nucleotides: TGTGCCAGCAGTGAAGCGCAAAGAGCTGAAGCTTTCTTT.

The rearrangement uses TRBV7-2 and TRBJ2-3; TRBD1 agrees at 9 bases. This CDR3 contains 12 residues. V lost 5 bases and J lost 8; bases outside the gene matches: 2. The germline V gene has CDR1 SGHTA and CDR2 FQGNSA. CDR3 sequence (DNA): TGTGCCAGCAGCCCACAGGGGGCTACGCAGTATTTT. Its protein product is CASSPQGATQYF.

This sequence joins TRBV5-5 and TRBJ2-7; tentatively, D is TRBD2 (5 bases). In germline, CDR1 is SGHKS, CDR2 YYEKEE (reference sequence). The CDR3 is 15 amino acids. Trimming removed 1 base at V and 0 bases at J, with 11 bases between. CDR3: CASSLIRGNSYEQYF. The CDR3 DNA reads TGTGCCAGCAGCTTGATCCGGGGAAACTCCTACGAGCAGTACTTC.